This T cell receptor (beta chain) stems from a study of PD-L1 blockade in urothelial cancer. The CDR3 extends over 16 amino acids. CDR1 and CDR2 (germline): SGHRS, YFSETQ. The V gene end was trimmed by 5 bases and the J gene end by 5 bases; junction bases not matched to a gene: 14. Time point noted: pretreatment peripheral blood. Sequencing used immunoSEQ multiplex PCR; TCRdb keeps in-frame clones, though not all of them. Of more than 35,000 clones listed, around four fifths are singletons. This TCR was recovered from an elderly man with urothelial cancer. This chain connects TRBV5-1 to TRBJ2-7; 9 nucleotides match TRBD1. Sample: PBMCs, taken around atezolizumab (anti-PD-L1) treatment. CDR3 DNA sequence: TGCGCCAGCAGACCTTACACAGGGGGCGGCTACCACGAGCAGTACTTC. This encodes CASRPYTGGGYHEQYF.